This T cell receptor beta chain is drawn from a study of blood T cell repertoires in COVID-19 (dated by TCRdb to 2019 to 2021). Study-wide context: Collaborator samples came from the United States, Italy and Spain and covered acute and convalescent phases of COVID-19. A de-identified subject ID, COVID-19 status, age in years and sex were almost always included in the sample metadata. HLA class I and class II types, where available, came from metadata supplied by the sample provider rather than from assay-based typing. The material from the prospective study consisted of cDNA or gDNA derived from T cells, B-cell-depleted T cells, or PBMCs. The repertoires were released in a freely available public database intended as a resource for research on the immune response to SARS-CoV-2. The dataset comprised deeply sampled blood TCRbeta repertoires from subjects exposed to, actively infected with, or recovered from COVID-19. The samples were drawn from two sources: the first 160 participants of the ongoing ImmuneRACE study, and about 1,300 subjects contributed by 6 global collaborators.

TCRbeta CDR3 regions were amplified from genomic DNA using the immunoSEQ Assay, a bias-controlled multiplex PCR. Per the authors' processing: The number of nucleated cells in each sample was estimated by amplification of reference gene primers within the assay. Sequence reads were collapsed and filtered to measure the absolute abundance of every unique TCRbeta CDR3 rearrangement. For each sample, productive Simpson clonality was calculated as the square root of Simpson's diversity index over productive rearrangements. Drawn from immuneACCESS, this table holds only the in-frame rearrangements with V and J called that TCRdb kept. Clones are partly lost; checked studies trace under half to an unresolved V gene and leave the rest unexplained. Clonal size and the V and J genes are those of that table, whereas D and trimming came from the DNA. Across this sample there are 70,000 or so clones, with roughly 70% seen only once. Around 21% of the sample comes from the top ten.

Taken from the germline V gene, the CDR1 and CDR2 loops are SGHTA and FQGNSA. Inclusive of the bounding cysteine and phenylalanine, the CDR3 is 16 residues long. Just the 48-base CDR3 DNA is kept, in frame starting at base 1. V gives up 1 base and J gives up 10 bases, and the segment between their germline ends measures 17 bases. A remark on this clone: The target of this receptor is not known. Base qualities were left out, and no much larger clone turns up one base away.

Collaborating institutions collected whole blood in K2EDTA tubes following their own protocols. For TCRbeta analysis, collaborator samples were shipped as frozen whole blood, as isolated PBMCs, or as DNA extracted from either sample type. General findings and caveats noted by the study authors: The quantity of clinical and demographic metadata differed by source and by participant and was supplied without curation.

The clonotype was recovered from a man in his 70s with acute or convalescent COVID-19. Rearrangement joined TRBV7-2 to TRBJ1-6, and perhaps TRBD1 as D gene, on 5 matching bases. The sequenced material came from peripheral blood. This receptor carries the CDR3 CASSLVRGVRSSPLHF. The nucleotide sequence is TGTGCCAGCAGCTTAGTTCGGGGGGTACGAAGCTCACCCCTCCACTTT.